Listed below are T cell receptor beta chains from one sample, sequenced in a study of identical twins. MiXCR, applied by TCRdb to the 5' RACE reads, yields one record per CDR3 protein. The data contain under 300,000 distinct CDR3 sequences, over 13% of them singletons. Specimen: memory (CD45RO+) T cells sorted from blood. These receptors all stem from a woman between 18 and 30 years old in good health. CDR3s include the opening cysteine and the closing phenylalanine or tryptophan. Each record gives: clone size, D gene, CDR3 length, J gene, V gene, CDR3 protein, CDR3 DNA. A D gene is named only where the DNA matches it firmly. Size is stated for part of the rows, as once, few or many counts, or as a class when the clone is expanded.

>-|-|15|TRBJ2-1|TRBV13
CASSPPRQGRGEQFF
TGTGCCAGCAGCCCCCCGAGACAGGGGAGGGGTGAGCAGTTCTTC
>few|TRBD2|13|TRBJ2-1|TRBV2
CASAREIGNEQFF
TGTGCCAGCGCGCGGGAGATTGGGAATGAGCAGTTCTTC
>-|-|12|TRBJ2-7|TRBV18
CASSQGRYEQYF
TGTGCCAGCTCACAGGGACGGTACGAGCAGTACTTC
>once|-|15|TRBJ2-6|TRBV20-1
CSAPTGISGANVLTF
TGCAGTGCACCAACAGGAATCTCTGGGGCCAACGTCCTGACTTTC
>-|-|13|TRBJ1-1|TRBV6-2/TRBV6-3
CASSHGGGTEAFF
TGTGCCAGCTCCCACGGGGGGGGCACTGAAGCTTTCTTT
>-|-|13|TRBJ1-2|TRBV7-6
CASSFRGMNGYTF
TGTGCCAGCAGCTTTCGGGGGATGAATGGCTACACCTTC
>few|-|16|TRBJ1-6|TRBV7-9
CASSLRAGEGNSPLHF
TGTGCCAGCAGCTTGCGAGCAGGGGAAGGTAATTCACCCCTCCACTTT
>-|-|13|TRBJ1-1|TRBV27
CASSYHRNTEAFF
TGTGCCAGCAGTTATCACAGGAACACTGAAGCTTTCTTT
>-|TRBD1|16|TRBJ2-3|TRBV27
CASSLYRGYGTDTQYF
TGTGCCAGCAGTCTATACAGGGGGTATGGCACAGATACGCAGTATTTT
>few|-|14|TRBJ1-2|TRBV7-9
CASRRDDYNYGYTF
TGTGCCAGCAGACGTGACGATTACAACTATGGCTACACCTTC
>many|-|14|TRBJ1-6|TRBV12-3/TRBV12-4
CASRRSGLNSPLHF
TGTGCCAGCCGCCGGTCCGGGCTTAATTCACCCCTCCACTTT
>many|-|14|TRBJ2-3|TRBV6-4
CASSERASTDTQYF
TGTGCCAGCAGTGAGAGGGCGTCCACAGATACGCAGTATTTT
>few|TRBD2|14|TRBJ2-7|TRBV4-2
CASSQGGAGVEQYF
TGTGCCAGCAGCCAAGGTGGAGCGGGGGTTGAGCAGTACTTC
>-|-|14|TRBJ1-1|TRBV7-9
CASSLGGTDTEAFF
TGTGCCAGCAGCTTGGGGGGCACGGACACTGAAGCTTTCTTT
>few|TRBD1|17|TRBJ2-1|TRBV5-6
CASSLEKGTGFRNEQFF
TGTGCCAGCAGCTTGGAAAAGGGGACAGGGTTTCGAAATGAGCAGTTCTTC
>few|-|16|TRBJ2-3|TRBV18
CASSPRRGEQGDTQYF
TGTGCCAGCTCACCGCGACGAGGGGAACAAGGAGATACGCAGTATTTT
>few|-|14|TRBJ1-4|TRBV3-1
CASSQYQGQTRLFF
TGTGCCAGCAGCCAATACCAAGGACAGACACGGCTGTTTTTT
>-|-|12|TRBJ2-7|TRBV6-2/TRBV6-3
CASSYSYSEQYF
TGTGCCAGCAGTTACTCCTATTCCGAGCAGTACTTC
>-|TRBD1|14|TRBJ1-4|TRBV12-3/TRBV12-4
CASSFDRGREKLFF
TGTGCCAGCAGTTTTGACAGGGGGCGCGAAAAACTGTTTTTT
>-|-|14|TRBJ2-1|TRBV11-3
CASSLEVVNNEQFF
TGTGCCAGCAGCTTAGAGGTGGTGAACAATGAGCAGTTCTTC
>-|-|12|TRBJ2-1|TRBV20-1
CSATKGQEIEFF
TGCAGTGCTACGAAGGGGCAAGAGATTGAGTTCTTC
>-|-|14|TRBJ1-2|TRBV7-3
CASSPEGHNYGYTF
TGTGCCAGCAGCCCAGAGGGACATAACTATGGCTACACCTTC
>few|-|12|TRBJ1-6|TRBV2
CASSEHNSPLHF
TGTGCCAGCAGTGAGCATAATTCACCCCTCCACTTT
>-|TRBD1|14|TRBJ1-2|TRBV29-1
CSVERGQGYYGYTF
TGCAGCGTTGAGAGGGGACAGGGGTACTATGGCTACACCTTC
>-|-|17|TRBJ2-3|TRBV9
CASSSLGFRSGTDTQYF
TGTGCCAGCAGCTCTCTCGGGTTCCGAAGTGGCACAGATACGCAGTATTTT
>-|TRBD2|12|TRBJ2-5|TRBV29-1
CSVVLAVETQYF
TGCAGCGTTGTCCTAGCGGTAGAGACCCAGTACTTC
>many|-|14|TRBJ1-5|TRBV12-3/TRBV12-4
CASGVEGGNQPQHF
TGTGCCAGCGGGGTGGAGGGAGGGAATCAGCCCCAGCATTTT
>few|-|12|TRBJ1-1|TRBV5-1
CASREPAAEAFF
TGCGCCAGCAGGGAGCCCGCGGCTGAAGCTTTCTTT
>few|-|14|TRBJ1-4|TRBV5-1
CASSFGAENEKLFF
TGCGCCAGCAGCTTCGGGGCCGAGAATGAAAAACTGTTTTTT
>many|TRBD1|16|TRBJ1-1|TRBV5-1
CASSLNQTGVNTEAFF
TGCGCCAGCAGCCTAAACCAGACAGGGGTGAACACTGAAGCTTTCTTT
>few|TRBD2|15|TRBJ2-4|TRBV9
CASSVTAGGPSIQYF
TGTGCCAGCAGCGTTACAGCGGGAGGGCCCAGCATTCAGTACTTC
>few|-|12|TRBJ1-1|TRBV7-2
CASSPSGAPTFF
TGTGCCAGCAGCCCCTCAGGGGCGCCAACTTTCTTT
>many|-|14|TRBJ1-3|TRBV7-2
CALSNHSSGNTIYF
TGTGCCCTCAGCAATCATTCCTCTGGAAACACCATATATTTT
>few|TRBD1|15|TRBJ2-7|TRBV19
CASSRTGDLSYEQYF
TGTGCCAGTAGTAGAACAGGGGATCTCTCCTACGAGCAGTACTTC
>many|TRBD2|14|TRBJ2-3|TRBV5-4
CASSLEGGGDTQYF
TGTGCCAGCAGCTTGGAAGGCGGGGGAGATACGCAGTATTTT
>-|TRBD2|15|TRBJ2-3|TRBV11-1
CASSTGGAGTDTQYF
TGTGCCAGCAGCACCGGGGGGGCCGGGACAGATACGCAGTATTTT
>few|TRBD2|16|TRBJ2-1|TRBV6-5
CASSYGGGQTYNEQFF
TGTGCCAGCAGTTACGGCGGGGGGCAGACCTACAATGAGCAGTTCTTC
>many|TRBD2|17|TRBJ2-1|TRBV2
CASAPKVAGAPYNEQFF
TGTGCCAGCGCCCCGAAGGTAGCGGGAGCCCCCTACAATGAGCAGTTCTTC
>many|-|13|TRBJ2-3|TRBV7-2
CASSSYSTDTQYF
TGTGCCAGCAGCTCTTACAGCACAGATACGCAGTATTTT
>few|-|14|TRBJ2-7|TRBV15
CATTLGGSSYEQYF
TGTGCCACCACTCTGGGGGGCTCATCCTACGAGCAGTACTTC
>few|-|13|TRBJ1-4|TRBV4-2
CASSQDRDPAVFF
TGTGCCAGCAGCCAAGACCGAGACCCCGCCGTGTTTTTT
>-|-|12|TRBJ1-1|TRBV20-1
CSAGTMNTEAFF
TGCAGCGCCGGGACAATGAACACTGAAGCTTTCTTT
>few|-|15|TRBJ1-1|TRBV6-1
CASSPDRDRLGEAFF
TGTGCCAGCAGCCCCGACCGTGACAGGCTTGGTGAAGCTTTCTTT
>-|-|13|TRBJ2-7|TRBV20-1
CSARPPGLYEQYF
TGCAGTGCTAGACCACCCGGACTCTACGAGCAGTACTTC
>many|-|12|TRBJ2-7|TRBV12-3/TRBV12-4
CASSPDSYEQYF
TGTGCCAGCAGCCCTGACAGCTACGAGCAGTACTTC
>-|-|13|TRBJ2-2|TRBV9
CASSVTLTGELFF
TGTGCCAGCAGCGTAACTCTAACCGGGGAGCTGTTTTTT
>-|-|17|TRBJ2-1|TRBV7-8
CASNTYKRGLSSNEQFF
TGTGCCAGCAATACTTATAAGAGGGGCTTGTCCTCCAATGAGCAGTTCTTC
>-|TRBD1|14|TRBJ2-5|TRBV7-2
CASSSDRSYETQYF
TGTGCCAGCAGCTCGGACAGGTCATACGAGACCCAGTACTTC
>many|-|15|TRBJ1-5|TRBV7-2
CASSLVATSNQPQHF
TGTGCCAGCAGCTTAGTGGCAACTAGCAATCAGCCCCAGCATTTT
>-|-|11|TRBJ1-2|TRBV5-6
CASSLQGGYTF
TGTGCCAGCAGCTTACAGGGTGGCTACACCTTC
>-|-|13|TRBJ1-2|TRBV20-1
CSARDPANYGYTF
TGCAGTGCTAGAGATCCGGCCAACTATGGCTACACCTTC